This T cell receptor beta chain was identified in a study of T cell responses to AZD1222 COVID-19 vaccine. Findings and limits, study-wide: Researchers took repertoire samples only after the peak T cell response had come.

Assay: immunoSEQ multiplex PCR; the TCRdb copy retains only in-frame clones and omits some. Of under 150,000 clones in the sample, over 85% were seen once. A word on this clone: As yet, its antigen is unknown.

Germline V CDR1 and CDR2: MDHEN, SYDVKM. V gave up 6 bases and J gave up 3 bases; unmatched junction bases: 10. CDR3 size: 15 residues. This TCR was sampled from an adult who received the AZD1222 COVID-19 vaccine. Source: peripheral blood, taken 28 days after the second AZD1222 dose. The chain carries TRBV28 and TRBJ2-7; 8 nucleotides agree with TRBD1. The CDR3 loop reads CASSGSGTGVYEQYF. The CDR3 region has the DNA TGTGCCAGCAGCGGGTCAGGGACAGGAGTCTACGAGCAGTACTTC.